This note documents a single T cell receptor (beta chain) sequence. This sample was taken from a study of identical twins. MiXCR, run by TCRdb on the 5' RACE reads, gives a single entry per CDR3 protein. The sample consists of fewer than 800,000 distinct CDR3 sequences, around 7.4% of them appearing once. Trimming took off 6 bases at V and 8 bases at J, with 17 bases between the two ends. There are 15 residues in the CDR3. Germline V gives CDR1 SEHNR, CDR2 FQNEAQ (reference sequence). These same records also appear under a second study, on yellow fever vaccine responses in identical twins.

Specimen: PBMCs. This clonotype was sampled from a woman between 18 and 30 years old in good health. V is TRBV7-9 and J is TRBJ1-6; no definite D call. The CDR3 DNA reads TGTGCCAGCAGAGGGATATTGGCGAGGGATTCACCCCTCCACTTT. Protein product: CASRGILARDSPLHF.